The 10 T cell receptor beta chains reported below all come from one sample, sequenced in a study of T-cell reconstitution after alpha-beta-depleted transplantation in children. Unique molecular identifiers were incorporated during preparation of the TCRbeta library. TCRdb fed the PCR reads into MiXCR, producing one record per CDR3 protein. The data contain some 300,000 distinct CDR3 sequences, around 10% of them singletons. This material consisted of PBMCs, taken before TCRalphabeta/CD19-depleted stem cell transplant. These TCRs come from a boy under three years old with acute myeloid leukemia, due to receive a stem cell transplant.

CDR3: CASSKSLGTGSYEQYF. DNA for the CDR3: TGTGCCAGCAGCAAATCTTTGGGGACTGGCTCCTACGAGCAGTACTTC. The chain has TRBV21-1 and TRBJ2-7; TRBD2 is the table's D call, not checked against the DNA. TRBV21-1 is recorded as a pseudogene. The CDR3 loop spans 16 amino acids.

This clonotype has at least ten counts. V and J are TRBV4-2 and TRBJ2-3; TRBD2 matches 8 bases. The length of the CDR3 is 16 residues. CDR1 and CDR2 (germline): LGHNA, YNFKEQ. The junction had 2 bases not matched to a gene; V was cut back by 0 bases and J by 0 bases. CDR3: CASSQDGLASTDTQYF. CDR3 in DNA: TGTGCCAGCAGCCAAGACGGACTAGCAAGCACAGATACGCAGTATTTT.

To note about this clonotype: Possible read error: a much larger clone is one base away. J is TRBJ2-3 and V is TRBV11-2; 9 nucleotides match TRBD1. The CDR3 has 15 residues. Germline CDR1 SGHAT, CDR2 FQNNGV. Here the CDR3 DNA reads TGTGCCAGCAGCTTAGATACAGGGGGCTACGGTACGCAGTGTTTT. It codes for CASSLDTGGYGTQCF.

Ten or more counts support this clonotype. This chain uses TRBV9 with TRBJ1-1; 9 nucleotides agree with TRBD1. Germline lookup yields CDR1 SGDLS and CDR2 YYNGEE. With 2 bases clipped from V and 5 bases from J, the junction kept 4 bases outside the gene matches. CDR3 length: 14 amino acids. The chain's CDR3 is CASSVRTGETEAFF. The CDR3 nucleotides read TGTGCCAGCAGCGTTAGGACAGGGGAAACTGAAGCTTTCTTT.

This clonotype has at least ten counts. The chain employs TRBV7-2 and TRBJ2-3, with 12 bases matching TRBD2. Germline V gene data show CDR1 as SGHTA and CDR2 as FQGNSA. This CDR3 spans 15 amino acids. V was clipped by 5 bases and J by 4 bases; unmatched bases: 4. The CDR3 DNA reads TGTGCCAGCAGCATTCTAGCGGGAGGGCCAGATACGCAGTATTTT. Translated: CASSILAGGPDTQYF.

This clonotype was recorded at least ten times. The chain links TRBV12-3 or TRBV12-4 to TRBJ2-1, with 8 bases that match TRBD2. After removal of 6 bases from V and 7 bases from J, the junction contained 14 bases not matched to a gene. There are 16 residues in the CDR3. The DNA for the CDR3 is TGTGCCAGCAGCTCTCGCACCCGGACGGGGGGGAATGAGCAGTTCTTC. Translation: CASSSRTRTGGNEQFF.

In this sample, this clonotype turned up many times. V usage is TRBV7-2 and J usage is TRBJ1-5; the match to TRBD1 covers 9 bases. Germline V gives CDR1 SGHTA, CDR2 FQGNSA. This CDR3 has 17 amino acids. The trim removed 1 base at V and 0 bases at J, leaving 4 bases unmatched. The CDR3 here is CASSLVATGGSNQPQHF. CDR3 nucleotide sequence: TGTGCCAGCAGCTTAGTGGCGACAGGGGGTAGCAATCAGCCCCAGCATTTT.

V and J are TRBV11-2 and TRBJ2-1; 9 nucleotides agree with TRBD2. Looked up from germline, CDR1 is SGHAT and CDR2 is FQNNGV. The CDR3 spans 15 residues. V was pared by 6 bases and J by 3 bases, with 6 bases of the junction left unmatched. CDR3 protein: CASRLSGRLYNEQFF. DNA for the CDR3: TGTGCCAGCAGACTCAGCGGGAGGCTCTACAATGAGCAGTTCTTC.

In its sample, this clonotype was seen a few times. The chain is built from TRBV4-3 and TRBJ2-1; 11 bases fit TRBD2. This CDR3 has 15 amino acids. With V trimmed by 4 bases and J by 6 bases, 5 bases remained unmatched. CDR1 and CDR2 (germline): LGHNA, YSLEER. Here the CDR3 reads CASSLAGGRGNEQFF. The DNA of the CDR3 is TGCGCCAGCAGCCTAGCGGGAGGGCGGGGCAATGAGCAGTTCTTC.

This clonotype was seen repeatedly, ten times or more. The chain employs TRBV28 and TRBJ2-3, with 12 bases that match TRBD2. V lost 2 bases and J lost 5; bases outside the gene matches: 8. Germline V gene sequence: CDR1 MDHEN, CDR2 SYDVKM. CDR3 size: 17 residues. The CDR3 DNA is TGTGCCAGCAGTTTAACCCCTAGCGGGGGGGCTCGAGATACGCAGTATTTT. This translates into CASSLTPSGGARDTQYF.